The rows below give T cell receptor beta chains drawn from one sample of a study of blood T cell repertoires in COVID-19. Only in-frame clones appear in the TCRdb table, and some are missing; sequencing was by immunoSEQ multiplex PCR. This sample has just under 90,000 clones, with about 88% found just once. Sample: peripheral blood. All receptors derive from a woman older than 75 with acute or convalescent COVID-19. CDR3s include the opening cysteine and the closing phenylalanine or tryptophan. D genes are given only for firm matches. Only part of the rows carry a size: once, few, many, or a class if the clone is expanded.

D gene	V gene	CDR3 length	J gene	clone size	CDR3 DNA	CDR3 protein
TRBD1	TRBV7-3	15	TRBJ2-1	-	TGTGCCAGCAGCTCTACAGGGGGCCCCTACAATGAGCAGTTCTTC	CASSSTGGPYNEQFF
TRBD1	TRBV6-5	15	TRBJ2-4	-	TGTGCCAGCACCACGCGGACAGGGGGCTTAAACATTCAGTACTTC	CASTTRTGGLNIQYF
TRBD1	TRBV19	14	TRBJ2-3	-	TGTGCCCCCGGGACAGCCAACGCCACAGATACGCAGTATTTT	CAPGTANATDTQYF
-	TRBV6-5	15	TRBJ1-6	-	TGTGCCAGCAGTCTCCTTCTAGGTGATTCGGAGCCCCTCCACTTT	CASSLLLGDSEPLHF
-	TRBV18	12	TRBJ2-5	few	TGTGCCAGCTCAGCGTACCAAGAGACCCAGTACTTC	CASSAYQETQYF
-	TRBV19	14	TRBJ2-7	-	TGTGCCAGTAGTAAGAATATCAGGGGGGACGAGCAGTACTTC	CASSKNIRGDEQYF
-	TRBV19	15	TRBJ1-1	once	TGTGCCAGTAGTAATAGGTTAACTATGAACACTGAAGCTTTCTTT	CASSNRLTMNTEAFF
-	TRBV4-3	15	TRBJ1-6	-	TGCGCCAGCAGCCAAGAAACAGGGAACAATTCACCCCTCCACTTT	CASSQETGNNSPLHF
-	TRBV5-6	19	TRBJ2-6	once	TGTGCCAGCGCCCCTGGGTGGGGGCCGATCAGGTCTGGGGCCAACGTCCTGACTTTC	CASAPGWGPIRSGANVLTF
TRBD1	TRBV19	12	TRBJ1-5	-	TGTGCCAGTAGGACGACAGGGGAGCCCCAGCATTTT	CASRTTGEPQHF
-	TRBV10-3	16	TRBJ2-6	-	TGTGCCATCAGTGAGACGACTCCCTCTGGGGCCAACGTCCTGACTTTC	CAISETTPSGANVLTF
TRBD2	TRBV3-1/TRBV3-2	18	TRBJ2-1	-	TGTGCCAGCAGCCTGGGACTAGCGGGAGGGCCGGCCTACAATGAGCAGTTCTTC	CASSLGLAGGPAYNEQFF
-	TRBV28	14	TRBJ2-3	-	TGTGCCAGCAGTCCGGGGGACCCCACAGATACGCAGTATTTT	CASSPGDPTDTQYF
-	TRBV4-1	18	TRBJ2-7	once	TGCGCCAGCAGCCAAGTTCCCTTTTTTGGCGGACTCTCCTACGAGCAGTACTTC	CASSQVPFFGGLSYEQYF
-	TRBV18	15	TRBJ2-7	-	TGTGCCAGCTCACCTGTTAGCGGTTCTCCCTACGAGCAGTACTTC	CASSPVSGSPYEQYF
-	TRBV18	14	TRBJ1-2	-	TGTGCCAGCTCACCAGCCGGGACACACTATGGCTACACCTTC	CASSPAGTHYGYTF
TRBD1	TRBV7-2	16	TRBJ2-3	-	TGTGCCAGCAGCTCCGGACAGGGAAAGAATACAGATACGCAGTATTTT	CASSSGQGKNTDTQYF
-	TRBV28	13	TRBJ2-1	-	TGTGCCAGCAGTCCCCCGTTCAGCAATGAGCAGTTCTTC	CASSPPFSNEQFF
-	TRBV7-9	13	TRBJ2-1	-	TGTGCCAGCAGCTTTATCTCTTACAATGAGCAGTTCTTC	CASSFISYNEQFF
-	TRBV5-1	15	TRBJ2-7	few	TGCGCCAGCAGCTTGAGACACTCGAGCTCCTACGAGCAGTACTTC	CASSLRHSSSYEQYF
TRBD1	TRBV6-5	12	TRBJ1-5	-	TGTGCCAGCGGGACAGCGAATCAGCCCCAGCATTTT	CASGTANQPQHF
-	TRBV19	12	TRBJ1-2	-	TGTGCCACCCGGTTAGCTAACTATGGCTACACCTTC	CATRLANYGYTF
-	TRBV7-8	14	TRBJ2-2	-	TGTGCCAGCAGCTTACGCTCAGTCACCGGGGAGCTGTTTTTT	CASSLRSVTGELFF
-	TRBV27	13	TRBJ1-1	-	TGTGCCAGCAGTTTCAGGGATCTCACTGAAGCTTTCTTT	CASSFRDLTEAFF
TRBD2	TRBV7-8	16	TRBJ2-5	-	TGTGCCAGCAGCTTAGCAGTAGCGGGAGTCCAAGAGACCCAGTACTTC	CASSLAVAGVQETQYF
TRBD2	TRBV19	18	TRBJ2-3	-	TGTGCCAGTAGTCTCCCGTTCGCCGGGACTAGCGGGAGAAATACGCAGTATTTT	CASSLPFAGTSGRNTQYF
-	TRBV5-6	16	TRBJ2-1	-	TGTGCCAGCAGCTTGGCCCTTACCCTACCTTACAATGAGCAGTTCTTC	CASSLALTLPYNEQFF
TRBD1	TRBV11-2	13	TRBJ1-6	-	TGTGCCAGCACGGACAGGGGCTATTCACCCCTCCACTTT	CASTDRGYSPLHF
-	TRBV11-1	15	TRBJ2-1	-	TGTGCCAGCAGCCACGGGATGACCTCCTACAATGAGCAGTTCTTC	CASSHGMTSYNEQFF
-	TRBV6-5	13	TRBJ1-1	-	TGTGCCAGCAGTAACTACGGAGAGACTGAAGCTTTCTTT	CASSNYGETEAFF
TRBD1	TRBV5-4	16	TRBJ1-1	-	TGTGCCAGCAGCAACCGGGACAGGGGGCGATTCACTGAAGCTTTCTTT	CASSNRDRGRFTEAFF
TRBD2	TRBV5-6	17	TRBJ2-2	-	TGTGCCAGCAACCCGGGACTAGCGGGGTTATACACCGGGGAGCTGTTTTTT	CASNPGLAGLYTGELFF
TRBD1	TRBV19	13	TRBJ1-1	few	TGTGCCAGTAGTGACAGGGGAGGGGAGCGGACTTTCTTT	CASSDRGGERTFF
-	TRBV3-1/TRBV3-2	17	TRBJ1-4	-	TGTGCCAGCAGCCAAGGGGTCAGGTCAACACATAATGAAAAACTGTTTTTT	CASSQGVRSTHNEKLFF
-	TRBV3-1/TRBV3-2	15	TRBJ1-1	once	TGTGCCAGCAGCCAAGGGAGGGCCGGGACCGCCGAAGCTTTCTTT	CASSQGRAGTAEAFF
-	TRBV2	13	TRBJ1-1	-	TGTGCCAGCAGACCGACAGGGAACACTGAAGCTTTCTTT	CASRPTGNTEAFF
-	TRBV27	11	TRBJ2-1	-	TGTGCCAGCAGTTCCAATCATGAGCAGTTCTTC	CASSSNHEQFF
TRBD2	TRBV18	17	TRBJ2-1	-	TGTGCCAGCTCACCCCGACTAGCGGGTAGCTCCTACAATGAGCAGTTCTTC	CASSPRLAGSSYNEQFF
-	TRBV5-4	15	TRBJ1-1	-	TGTGCCAGCAGCCCCGTCCTGGGGGCTGGGACTGAAGCTTTCTTT	CASSPVLGAGTEAFF